This T cell receptor (beta chain) was sequenced during a study of CD8 T cells in Susac syndrome. Trimming cost V 10 bases and J 6 bases, with 12 bases left between them. CDR3 length: 11 residues. Germline V CDR1 and CDR2: LNHDA, SQIVND (reference sequence). From blood CD8+ and CD4+ T cells, TCR beta sequences were generated. The multiple sclerosis controls were treatment-naive patients, and their relapsing-remitting disease was stable or active. Negative isolation was used for CD8+ and CD4+ T cells, and FACS enrichment was applied to TEMRA cells. A quantity of about 0.5 to 1 ug RNA underwent reverse transcription using random hexamers. The CDR3 of TCR beta was amplified by immunoSEQ multiplex PCR across 54 Vbeta and 13 Jbeta. TCRdb analysed the immunoSEQ multiplex PCR reads with MiXCR anew, one entry per CDR3 protein. The table includes about 440,000 distinct CDR3 sequences, about 85% detected once.

This receptor was obtained from a human donor with multiple sclerosis. This chain uses TRBV19 with TRBJ1-1; the D gene is possibly TRBD1 (5 bases). The sequenced material came from CD8+ T cells from PBMCs. CDR3 amino acids: CAIMAGAEAFF. The CDR3 DNA reads as TGTGCCATCATGGCGGGGGCTGAAGCTTTCTTT. Variable domain in full (rest from reference TRBV19 and TRBJ1-1): DGGITQSPKYLFRKEGQNVTLSCEQNLNHDAMYWYRQDPGQGLRLIYYSQIVNDFQKGDIAEGYSVSREKKESFPLTVTSAQKNPTAFYLCAIMAGAEAFFGQGTRLTVV.